This T cell receptor (beta chain) was profiled in a study of blood T cells in healthy people across ages. Primers used in a second PCR of roughly 7 to 12 cycles were a sample-barcoded 5' primer and a J-beta primer mix. TCRdb processed the 5' RACE reads anew with MiXCR; each CDR3 protein has one entry. The sample has over a million distinct CDR3 sequences, almost 25% seen once. This clonotype was seen only a few times. Its target is not known. From germline, CDR1 is DFQATT and CDR2 SNEGSKA (reference sequence). The CDR3 sequence is 14 residues long. V was pared by 7 bases and J by 0 bases, with 8 bases of the junction left unmatched. Notes on the study in general: Calculation of diversity from one million T cells yielded estimates considered to be underestimates.

Separately, the same data were catalogued under a study of T cells of mothers and their children.

The sequence was collected from a girl between 2 and 10 years old in good health. Sample: blood. The chain carries TRBV20-1 and TRBJ1-1, with TRBD1 matching over 7 bases. CDR3 sequence reads: CSVPRQGMNTEAFF. The CDR3 DNA follows: TGCAGTGTCCCTAGACAGGGCATGAACACTGAAGCTTTCTTT.